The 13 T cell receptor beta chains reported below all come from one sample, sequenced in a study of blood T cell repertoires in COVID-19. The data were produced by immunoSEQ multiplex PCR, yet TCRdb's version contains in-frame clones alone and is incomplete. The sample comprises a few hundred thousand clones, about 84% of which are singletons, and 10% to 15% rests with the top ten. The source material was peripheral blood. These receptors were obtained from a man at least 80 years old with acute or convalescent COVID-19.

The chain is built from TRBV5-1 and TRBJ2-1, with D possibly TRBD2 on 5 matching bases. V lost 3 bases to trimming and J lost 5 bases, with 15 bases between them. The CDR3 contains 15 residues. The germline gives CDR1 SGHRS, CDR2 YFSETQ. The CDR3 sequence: CASSSTGSPHNEQFF. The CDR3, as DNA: TGCGCCAGCAGCTCAACGGGGAGCCCCCACAATGAGCAGTTCTTC.

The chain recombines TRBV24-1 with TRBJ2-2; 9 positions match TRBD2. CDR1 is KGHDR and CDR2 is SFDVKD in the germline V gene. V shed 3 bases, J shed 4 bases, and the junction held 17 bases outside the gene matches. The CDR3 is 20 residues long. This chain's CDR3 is CATSDPRISGGSFGTGELFF. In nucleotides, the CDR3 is TGTGCCACCAGTGATCCCCGCATTAGCGGGGGATCTTTCGGCACCGGGGAGCTGTTTTTT.

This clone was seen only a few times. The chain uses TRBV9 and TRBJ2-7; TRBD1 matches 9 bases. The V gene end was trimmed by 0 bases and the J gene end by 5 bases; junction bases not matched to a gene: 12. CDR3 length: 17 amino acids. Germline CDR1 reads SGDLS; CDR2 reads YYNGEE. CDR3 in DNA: TGTGCCAGCAGCGTAGCTCTAGGAACAGGGGGCATCAACGAGCAGTACTTC. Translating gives CASSVALGTGGINEQYF.

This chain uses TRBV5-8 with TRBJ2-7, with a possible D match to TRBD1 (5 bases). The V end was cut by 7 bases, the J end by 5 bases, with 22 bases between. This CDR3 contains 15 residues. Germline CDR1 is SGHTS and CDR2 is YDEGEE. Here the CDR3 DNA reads TGTGCCAGCGCGTTAGAAAGGGCAGGGTGGCACGAGCAGTACTTC. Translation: CASALERAGWHEQYF.

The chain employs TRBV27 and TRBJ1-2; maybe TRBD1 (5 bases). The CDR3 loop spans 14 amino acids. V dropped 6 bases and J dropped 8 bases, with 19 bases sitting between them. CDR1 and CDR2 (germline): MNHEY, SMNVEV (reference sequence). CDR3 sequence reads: CASSLRGGGSGYTF. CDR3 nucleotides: TGTGCCAGCAGCTTAAGGGGTGGAGGGTCCGGCTACACCTTC.

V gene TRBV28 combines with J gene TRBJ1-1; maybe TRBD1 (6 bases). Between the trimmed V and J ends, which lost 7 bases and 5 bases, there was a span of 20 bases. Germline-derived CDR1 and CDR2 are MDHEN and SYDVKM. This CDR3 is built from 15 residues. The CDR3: CASTLGAGWGTEAFF. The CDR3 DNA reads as TGTGCCAGCACCCTGGGGGCAGGGTGGGGGACTGAAGCTTTCTTT.

The CDR3 region has the DNA TGTGCCAGCAGCCAAGTTCTCTGGAGGCCAGATACGCAGTATTTT. It codes for CASSQVLWRPDTQYF. The genes are TRBV14 and TRBJ2-3; the D gene is possibly TRBD2 (5 bases). Per germline, CDR1 SGHDN and CDR2 FVKESK. This CDR3 has 15 amino acids. The V end was cut by 1 base, the J end by 4 bases, with 12 bases between.

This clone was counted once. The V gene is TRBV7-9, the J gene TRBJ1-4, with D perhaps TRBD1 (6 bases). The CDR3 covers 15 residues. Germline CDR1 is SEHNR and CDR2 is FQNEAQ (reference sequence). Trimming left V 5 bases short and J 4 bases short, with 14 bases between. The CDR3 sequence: CASSPGQWGNEKLFF. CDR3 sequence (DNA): TGTGCCAGCAGCCCTGGACAGTGGGGTAATGAAAAACTGTTTTTT.

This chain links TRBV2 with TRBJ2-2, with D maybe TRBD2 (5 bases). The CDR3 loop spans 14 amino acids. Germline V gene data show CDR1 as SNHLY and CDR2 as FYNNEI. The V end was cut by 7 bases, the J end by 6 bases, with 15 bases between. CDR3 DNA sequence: TGTGCCAGCACAAGAGACTATAAGGCCGGGGAGCTGTTTTTT. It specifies CASTRDYKAGELFF. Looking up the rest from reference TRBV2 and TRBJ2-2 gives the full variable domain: EPEVTQTPSHQVTQMGQEVILRCVPISNHLYFYWYRQILGQKVEFLVSFYNNEISEKSEIFDDQFSVERPDGSNFTLKIRSTKLEDSAMYFCASTRDYKAGELFFGEGSRLTVL.

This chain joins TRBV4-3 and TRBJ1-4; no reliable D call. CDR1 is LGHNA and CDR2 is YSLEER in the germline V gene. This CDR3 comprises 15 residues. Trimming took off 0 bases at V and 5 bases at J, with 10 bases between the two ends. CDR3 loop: CASSQESQINEKLFF. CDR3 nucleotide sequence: TGCGCCAGCAGCCAAGAATCCCAGATAAATGAAAAACTGTTTTTT.

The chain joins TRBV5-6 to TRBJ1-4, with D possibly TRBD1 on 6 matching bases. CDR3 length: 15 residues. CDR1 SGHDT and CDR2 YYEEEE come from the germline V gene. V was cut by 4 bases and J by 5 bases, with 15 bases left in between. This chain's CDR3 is CASSPRDNLNEKLFF. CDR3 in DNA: TGTGCCAGCAGCCCCCGGGACAATCTAAATGAAAAACTGTTTTTT.

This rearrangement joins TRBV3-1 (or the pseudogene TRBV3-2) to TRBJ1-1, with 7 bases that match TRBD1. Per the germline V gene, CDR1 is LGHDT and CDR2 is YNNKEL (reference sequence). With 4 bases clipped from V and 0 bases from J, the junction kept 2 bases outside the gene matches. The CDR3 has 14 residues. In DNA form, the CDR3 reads TGTGCCAGCAGCCGCAGGGGGTTGAACACTGAAGCTTTCTTT. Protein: CASSRRGLNTEAFF.

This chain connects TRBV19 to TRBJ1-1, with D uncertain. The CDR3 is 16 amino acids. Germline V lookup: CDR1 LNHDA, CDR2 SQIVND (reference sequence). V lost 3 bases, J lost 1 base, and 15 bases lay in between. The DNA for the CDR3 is TGTGCCAGTAGTATTTCCCCAGGCCGACCGAACACTGAAGCTTTCTTT. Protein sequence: CASSISPGRPNTEAFF.